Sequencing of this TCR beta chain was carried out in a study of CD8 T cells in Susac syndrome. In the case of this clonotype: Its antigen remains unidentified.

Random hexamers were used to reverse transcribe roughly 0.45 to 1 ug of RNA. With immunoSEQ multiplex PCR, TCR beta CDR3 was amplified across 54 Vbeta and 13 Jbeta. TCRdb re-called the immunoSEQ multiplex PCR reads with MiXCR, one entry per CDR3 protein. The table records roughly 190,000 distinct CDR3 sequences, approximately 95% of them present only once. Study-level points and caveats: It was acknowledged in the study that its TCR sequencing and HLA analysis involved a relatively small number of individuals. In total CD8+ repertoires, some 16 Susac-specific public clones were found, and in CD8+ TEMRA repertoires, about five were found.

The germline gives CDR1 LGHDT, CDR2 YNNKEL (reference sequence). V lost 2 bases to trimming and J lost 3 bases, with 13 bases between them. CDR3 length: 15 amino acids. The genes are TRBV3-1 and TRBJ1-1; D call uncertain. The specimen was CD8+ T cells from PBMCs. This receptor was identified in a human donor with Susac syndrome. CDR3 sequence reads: CASSQIDGLDTEAFF. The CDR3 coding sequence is TGTGCCAGCAGCCAAATTGACGGTTTGGACACTGAAGCTTTCTTT.